This TCR beta chain derives from a study of T cell clonotyping in hematopoietic cell transplantation. Whole-study context: Cytoreduction preceded collection of pretransplant recipient samples.

Study results and caveats: Broader posttransplant TCR repertoire diversity was predicted by graft donor and pretransplant recipient Inverse Simpson Index values. Without cell sorting, CD4 versus CD8 contributions remain unresolved. Pathologically expanded recipient clonotypes increased progressively from day 30 to day 180 as diversity fell.

Documented time point: recipient sample about 28 days before transplant, after cytoreduction. Concerning this clone: Antigen: not known.

V lost 2 bases to trimming and J lost 3 bases; unmatched junction nucleotides: 12. In germline, CDR1 is SGDLS, CDR2 YYNGEE. The CDR3 is made up of 17 amino acids. The assay was immunoSEQ multiplex PCR, and TCRdb's table has in-frame clones only and misses some. There are roughly 28,000 clones in the sample; more than 85% occur only once, and about 2.3% lies in the top ten. The chain recombines TRBV9 with TRBJ2-3; TRBD2 matches 7 bases. The receptor comes from a man in his fifties or sixties with acute myeloid leukemia. Some clones in this sample may be carry-over from other donors' samples. The sequenced sample was peripheral blood mononuclear cells, obtained before stem cell transplant. As DNA, the CDR3 is TGTGCCAGCAGCGTTAGAGCGGGACCGCAGAATACAGATACGCAGTATTTT. Translating gives CASSVRAGPQNTDTQYF.